Shown below are 27 T cell receptor beta chains from a single sample sequenced in a study of T cells in localized non-small cell lung cancer. The data were produced by immunoSEQ multiplex PCR, yet TCRdb's version contains in-frame clones alone and is incomplete. The repertoire consists of 3,000 or so clones, with roughly 29% occurring once and the leading ten covering 12%. The sample in question was normal lung tissue next to the tumor, obtained before any cancer treatment. The source is a woman aged 35-75 years with stage I lung adenocarcinoma.

This clone has only a few counts. The chain couples TRBV9 to TRBJ1-1; the match to TRBD1 covers 11 bases. CDR3 length: 14 amino acids. The J segment lost 6 bases and the V segment lost 7 bases, leaving 8 bases of the junction unmatched. From germline, CDR1 is SGDLS and CDR2 YYNGEE. This chain's CDR3 is CASGLGQGEPEAFF. The CDR3 region has the DNA TGTGCCAGCGGTCTGGGACAGGGGGAGCCTGAAGCTTTCTTT. The full variable domain, rest sourced from reference TRBV9 and TRBJ1-1, is DSGVTQTPKHLITATGQRVTLRCSPRSGDLSVYWYQQSLDQGLQFLIQYYNGEERAKGNILERFSAQQFPDLHSELNLSSLELGDSALYFCASGLGQGEPEAFFGQGTRLTVV.

Remarks on this clone: This sample also contains other DNA sequences that code for the same CDR3. The CDR3 reads CASSRQGGETQYF. CDR3 bases: TGTGCCAGTAGTAGACAGGGTGGAGAGACCCAGTACTTC. The chain recombines TRBV19 with TRBJ2-5; 7 bases map to TRBD1. Germline lookup yields CDR1 LNHDA and CDR2 SQIVND (reference sequence). The CDR3 runs 13 residues. The V segment lost 4 bases and the J segment 4 bases; nucleotides outside the gene matches: 3.

Within the sample, this clone is medium-sized. The V gene is TRBV6-8, the J gene TRBJ1-5, with 10 bases aligning to TRBD1. The V and J ends lost 5 bases and 6 bases, in that order; junction bases with no gene match: 7. Germline V gene sequence: CDR1 MNHGY, CDR2 SAAAGT. The CDR3 is 15 residues long. The CDR3 reads CASSGGQGNSQPQHF. The CDR3 bases are TGTGCCAGCAGTGGGGGACAGGGGAATAGTCAGCCCCAGCATTTT.

Within the sample, this clone is medium-sized. This sequence joins TRBV11-3 and TRBJ2-7; 8 bases fit TRBD1. This CDR3 region has 14 residues. Germline lookup yields CDR1 SGHNT and CDR2 YENEEA. With V trimmed by 5 bases and J by 3 bases, 6 bases remained unmatched. The CDR3 region is CASSLTGVLYEQYF. The CDR3 nucleotides are TGTGCCAGCAGCCTGACAGGGGTACTCTACGAGCAGTACTTC.

In its sample, this clone was seen a few times. This sequence joins TRBV11-3 and TRBJ1-2; TRBD1 matches at 9 bases. This CDR3 is built from 15 residues. V lost 5 bases to trimming and J lost 6 bases; unmatched junction nucleotides: 10. Germline values: CDR1 SGHNT, CDR2 YENEEA. CDR3 in DNA: TGTGCCAGCAGCCCTGTGGGACAGGGAGTCAATGGCTACACCTTC. Encoded protein: CASSPVGQGVNGYTF.

This clone has more than one count but fewer than ten. V usage is TRBV11-3 and J usage is TRBJ2-1; 11 bases map to TRBD2. V shed 5 bases and J 6 bases; nucleotides not matched to a gene: 12. The CDR3 covers 17 residues. The germline CDR1 and CDR2 sequences are SGHNT and YENEEA. CDR3 amino acids: CASSPRALAGVGNEQFF. The CDR3 DNA reads as TGTGCCAGCAGCCCTAGAGCACTAGCGGGAGTAGGCAATGAGCAGTTCTTC.

The J gene is TRBJ1-2, the V gene TRBV9, with 9 bases lining up with TRBD1. Germline V gene lookup returns CDR1 SGDLS and CDR2 YYNGEE. The trim removed 0 bases at V and 3 bases at J, leaving 6 bases unmatched. The CDR3 length is 16 residues. For the CDR3, the DNA is TGTGCCAGCAGCGTAGGTTGGGACAGGGACTACTATGGCTACACCTTC. Residues: CASSVGWDRDYYGYTF.

A few counts support this clone. The chain uses TRBV9 and TRBJ2-7; TRBD1 matches 8 bases. Germline V gene data show CDR1 as SGDLS and CDR2 as YYNGEE. V was pared by 3 bases and J by 5 bases, with 7 bases of the junction left unmatched. This CDR3 has 14 amino acids. Written as DNA, the CDR3 is TGTGCCAGCAGCGCCCGACAGGGGATAGACGAGCAGTACTTC. Its translation is CASSARQGIDEQYF.

In this sample, this clone turned up a few times. This chain connects TRBV11-3 to TRBJ2-3, with 7 nucleotides matching TRBD2. This CDR3 is 15 amino acids long. Trimming removed 5 bases from V and 2 bases from J; junction bases left unmatched: 7. Germline V gives CDR1 SGHNT, CDR2 YENEEA. The CDR3 coding sequence is TGTGCCAGCAGCCCTCCGGGACTATCCACAGATACGCAGTATTTT. This codes for CASSPPGLSTDTQYF.

CDR3 sequence: CAISPQGGGDQPQHF. The DNA of the CDR3 is TGTGCCATCAGCCCTCAGGGCGGCGGAGATCAGCCCCAGCATTTT. The chain couples TRBV6-8 to TRBJ1-5, with D maybe TRBD1 (5 bases). The V end was cut by 10 bases, the J end by 5 bases, with 21 bases between. Germline loops: CDR1 MNHGY, CDR2 SAAAGT. This CDR3 is 15 amino acids long.

The chain combines TRBV18 with TRBJ2-1, with TRBD2 matching over 8 bases. This CDR3 is built from 15 residues. Losses at the gene ends were 0 bases for V and 10 bases for J; bases not matched to a gene: 8. Germline values: CDR1 KGHSH, CDR2 LQKENI. CDR3 sequence (DNA): TGTGCCAGCTCACCACCGACGACTAGCGTAAGGGAGCAGTTCTTC. Translating gives CASSPPTTSVREQFF. The full variable domain, with the rest looked up from reference TRBV18 and TRBJ2-1, is NAGVMQNPRHLVRRRGQEARLRCSPMKGHSHVYWYRQLPEEGLKFMVYLQKENIIDESGMPKERFSAEFPKEGPSILRIQQVVRGDSAAYFCASSPPTTSVREQFFGPGTRLTVL.

This clone has just a few counts. The chain recombines TRBV11-3 with TRBJ2-6; D unresolved. V shed 1 base and J shed 0 bases, with 7 bases lying between them. CDR1 and CDR2 from the germline V gene are SGHNT and YENEEA. The CDR3 is 16 amino acids. CDR3 sequence: CASSLGSSSGANVLTF. In DNA form, the CDR3 reads TGTGCCAGCAGCTTAGGGAGTAGCTCTGGGGCCAACGTCCTGACTTTC. The variable domain in full, completed from reference TRBV11-3 and TRBJ2-6, reads EAGVVQSPRYKIIEKKQPVAFWCNPISGHNTLYWYLQNLGQGPELLIRYENEEAVDDSQLPKDRFSAERLKGVDSTLKIQPAELGDSAVYLCASSLGSSSGANVLTFGAGSRLTVL.

The rearrangement joins TRBV16 to TRBJ1-1, with D hard to call. CDR3 length: 11 residues. Trimming stripped 1 base from V and 6 bases from J, with 3 bases between. Germline CDR1 KGHSY, CDR2 FQNENV. This chain's CDR3 is CASSQWAEAFF. CDR3 bases: TGTGCCAGCAGCCAATGGGCTGAAGCTTTCTTT.

This clone was seen only a few times. The V and J genes are TRBV6-8 and TRBJ2-3, with 9 bases lining up with TRBD1. The CDR3 runs to 13 residues. V dropped 6 bases and J dropped 6; count of bases not matched to a gene: 4. Germline assignment: CDR1 MNHGY and CDR2 SAAAGT. CDR3 nucleotide sequence: TGTGCCAGCAGACGGGACAGGGCGGATACGCAGTATTTT. Residues: CASRRDRADTQYF.

This clone turned up a few times. V gene TRBV11-3 combines with J gene TRBJ2-1; 9 positions match TRBD2. Germline V gene sequence: CDR1 SGHNT, CDR2 YENEEA. This CDR3 contains 15 residues. Unmatched junction bases numbered 7, after V lost 3 bases and J lost 7 bases. In nucleotides, the CDR3 is TGTGCCAGCAGCTTCGGCGGGAGGGCCTCGAATGAGCAGTTCTTC. Translating gives CASSFGGRASNEQFF.

The V call is TRBV18, the J call TRBJ1-4; 7 bases are shared with TRBD1. The junction had 5 bases not matched to a gene; V was cut back by 8 bases and J by 5 bases. The CDR3 sequence is 13 residues long. The germline V gene has CDR1 KGHSH and CDR2 LQKENI. This chain's CDR3 is CASADRLNEKLFF. The CDR3 DNA is TGTGCCAGCGCGGACAGGTTAAATGAAAAACTGTTTTTT.

This clone is large within its sample. This chain links TRBV6-8 with TRBJ1-5; 8 bases are a match to TRBD1. The CDR3 runs to 15 residues. Germline lookup yields CDR1 MNHGY and CDR2 SAAAGT. The trim removed 6 bases at V and 9 bases at J, leaving 13 bases unmatched. CDR3 sequence reads: CASSFGQGVPLPQHF. CDR3 bases: TGTGCCAGCAGCTTCGGACAGGGAGTTCCCTTGCCCCAGCATTTT.

V gene TRBV18 combines with J gene TRBJ2-5; perhaps TRBD2 as D (6 bases). The V and J ends lost 1 base and 4 bases respectively, with 19 bases between them. The CDR3 runs to 17 residues. Germline V lookup: CDR1 KGHSH, CDR2 LQKENI. The CDR3 spells CASSPRRTTASGETQYF. DNA for the CDR3: TGTGCCAGCTCACCACGTAGGACTACAGCCTCCGGAGAGACCCAGTACTTC. Based on the CDR3 plus reference TRBV18 and TRBJ2-5, the full variable domain is NAGVMQNPRHLVRRRGQEARLRCSPMKGHSHVYWYRQLPEEGLKFMVYLQKENIIDESGMPKERFSAEFPKEGPSILRIQQVVRGDSAAYFCASSPRRTTASGETQYFGPGTRLLVL.

This clone has more than one count but fewer than ten. This sequence joins TRBV1 and TRBJ2-3; the DNA was not compared with TRBD2, the D call given in the table. TRBV1 is deemed a pseudogene. The CDR3 extends over 14 amino acids. The CDR3 nucleotides read TGCGCCAGCAGCCCGGGTGCTAGCACAGATACGCAGTATTTT. This translates into CASSPGASTDTQYF.

This chain joins TRBV30 and TRBJ2-7, with 10 nucleotides matching TRBD1. Trimming removed 4 bases from V and 5 bases from J; junction bases left unmatched: 11. The germline CDR1 and CDR2 sequences are GTSNPN and SVGIG (reference sequence). The length of the CDR3 is 15 residues. The CDR3 here is CAWKPGQGIRDEQYF. CDR3 in DNA: TGTGCCTGGAAACCGGGACAGGGGATTCGAGACGAGCAGTACTTC.

In this sample, this clone turned up a few times. The gene calls are TRBV14 and TRBJ2-1; the D is unclear. Germline CDR1 and CDR2: SGHDN and FVKESK. This CDR3 is 11 amino acids long. V was clipped by 4 bases and J by 5 bases, with 3 bases between them. In DNA form, the CDR3 reads TGTGCCAGCAGCCTCAACAATGAGCAGTTCTTC. Protein product: CASSLNNEQFF. Complete variable domain (other parts from reference TRBV14 and TRBJ2-1): EAGVTQFPSHSVIEKGQTVTLRCDPISGHDNLYWYRRVMGKEIKFLLHFVKESKQDESGMPNNRFLAERTGGTYSTLKVQPAELEDSGVYFCASSLNNEQFFGPGTRLTVL.

The CDR3 nucleotides read TGTGCCAGCAGTCAGGGGACCTGGGACACTGAAGCTTTCTTT. Protein sequence: CASSQGTWDTEAFF. The chain links TRBV28 to TRBJ1-1; maybe TRBD1 (6 bases). The CDR3 sequence is 14 residues long. Germline CDR1 and CDR2: MDHEN and SYDVKM. Trimming left V 5 bases short and J 3 bases short, with 13 bases between. Combining the CDR3 with reference TRBV28 and TRBJ1-1 gives the whole variable domain DVKVTQSSRYLVKRTGEKVFLECVQDMDHENMFWYRQDPGLGLRLIYFSYDVKMKEKGDIPEGYSVSREKKERFSLILESASTNQTSMYLCASSQGTWDTEAFFGQGTRLTVV.

The rearrangement links TRBV28 to TRBJ2-7; D not resolved. Per germline, CDR1 MDHEN and CDR2 SYDVKM. This CDR3 is 14 amino acids long. With 5 bases removed from V and 1 base from J, the gap between germline ends came to 12 bases. CDR3 in DNA: TGTGCCAGCAGTCTCCCGGACGTGTCCTACGAGCAGTACTTC. This codes for CASSLPDVSYEQYF.

In its sample, this clone was seen a few times. The chain has TRBV9 and TRBJ2-1; weak D call: TRBD1 (5 bases). With 5 bases removed from V and 3 bases from J, the gap between germline ends came to 15 bases. The CDR3 length is 15 residues. Germline assignment: CDR1 SGDLS and CDR2 YYNGEE. The CDR3 reads CASSGAGKGYNEQFF. The CDR3 nucleotides read TGTGCCAGCAGTGGGGCAGGGAAAGGCTACAATGAGCAGTTCTTC.

This clone appeared a few times. The chain links TRBV10-3 to TRBJ2-2, with unresolved D. There are 18 residues in the CDR3. V was clipped by 2 bases and J by 2 bases, with 18 bases between them. Germline V gene data show CDR1 as ENHRY and CDR2 as SYGVKD. CDR3 nucleotides: TGTGCCATCAGTGAGCCGATATATCCCTTACTAAACACCGGGGAGCTGTTTTTT. Its protein product is CAISEPIYPLLNTGELFF.

This clone has just a few counts. V is TRBV6-8 and J is TRBJ2-7, with D possibly matching TRBD2 (6 bases). The ends were cut back, 6 bases at V and 7 bases at J, with 16 bases in the middle. The germline V gene encodes CDR1 MNHGY and CDR2 SAAAGT. The length of the CDR3 is 13 residues. The CDR3 DNA reads TGTGCCAGCAGCCGCTCGGGAGTGGTTGAGCAGTACTTC. This codes for CASSRSGVVEQYF.

V usage is TRBV30 and J usage is TRBJ1-5; D remains unclear. Trimming took 0 bases from V and 4 from J, leaving 7 bases between them. The CDR3 has 13 residues. The V gene's germline CDR1 is GTSNPN and CDR2 SVGIG (reference sequence). The CDR3 coding sequence is TGTGCCTGGAGTGTTGGGGTGAATCAGCCCCAGCATTTT. Protein product: CAWSVGVNQPQHF.